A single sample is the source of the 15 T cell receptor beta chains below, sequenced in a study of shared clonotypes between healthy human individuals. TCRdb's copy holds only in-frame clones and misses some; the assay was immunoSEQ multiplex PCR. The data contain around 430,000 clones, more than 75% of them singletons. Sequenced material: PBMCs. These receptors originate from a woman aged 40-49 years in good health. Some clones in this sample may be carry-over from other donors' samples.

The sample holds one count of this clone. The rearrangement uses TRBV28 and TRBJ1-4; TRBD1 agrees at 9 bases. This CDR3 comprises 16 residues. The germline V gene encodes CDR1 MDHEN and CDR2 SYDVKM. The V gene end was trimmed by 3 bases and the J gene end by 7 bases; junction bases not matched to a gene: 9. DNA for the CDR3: TGTGCCAGCAGTTTTTGGGGGGGGACAGGGAGTGAAAAACTGTTTTTT. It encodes CASSFWGGTGSEKLFF. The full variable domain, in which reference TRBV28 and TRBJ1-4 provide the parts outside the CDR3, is DVKVTQSSRYLVKRTGEKVFLECVQDMDHENMFWYRQDPGLGLRLIYFSYDVKMKEKGDIPEGYSVSREKKERFSLILESASTNQTSMYLCASSFWGGTGSEKLFFGSGTQLSVL.

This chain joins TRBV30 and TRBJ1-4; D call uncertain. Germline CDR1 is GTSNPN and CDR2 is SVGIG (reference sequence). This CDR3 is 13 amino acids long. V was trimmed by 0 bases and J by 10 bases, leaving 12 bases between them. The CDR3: CAWSVGLSGKLFF. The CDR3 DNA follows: TGTGCCTGGAGTGTTGGCCTCAGCGGAAAACTGTTTTTT. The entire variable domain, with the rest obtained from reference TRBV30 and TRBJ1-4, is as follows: SQTIHQWPATLVQPVGSPLSLECTVEGTSNPNLYWYRQAAGRGLQLLFYSVGIGQISSEVPQNLSASRPQDRQFILSSKKLLLSDSGFYLCAWSVGLSGKLFFGSGTQLSVL.

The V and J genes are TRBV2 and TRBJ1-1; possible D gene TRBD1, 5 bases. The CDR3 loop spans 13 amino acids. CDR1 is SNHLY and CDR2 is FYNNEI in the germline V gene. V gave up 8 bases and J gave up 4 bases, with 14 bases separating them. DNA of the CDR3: TGTGCCAGCCGAAGCCAGGGTGCCACTGAAGCTTTCTTT. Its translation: CASRSQGATEAFF.

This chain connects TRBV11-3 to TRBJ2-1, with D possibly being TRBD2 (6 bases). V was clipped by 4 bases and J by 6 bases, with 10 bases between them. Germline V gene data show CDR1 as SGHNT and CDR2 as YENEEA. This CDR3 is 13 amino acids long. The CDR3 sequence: CASSYTSSNEQFF. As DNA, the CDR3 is TGTGCCAGCAGCTACACTAGCAGCAATGAGCAGTTCTTC.

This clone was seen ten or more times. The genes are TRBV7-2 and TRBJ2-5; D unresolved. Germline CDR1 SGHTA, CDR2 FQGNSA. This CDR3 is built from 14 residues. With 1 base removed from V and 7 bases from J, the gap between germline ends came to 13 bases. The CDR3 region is CASSLDLPPRTQYF. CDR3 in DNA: TGTGCCAGCAGCTTAGATCTCCCGCCGAGGACCCAGTACTTC.

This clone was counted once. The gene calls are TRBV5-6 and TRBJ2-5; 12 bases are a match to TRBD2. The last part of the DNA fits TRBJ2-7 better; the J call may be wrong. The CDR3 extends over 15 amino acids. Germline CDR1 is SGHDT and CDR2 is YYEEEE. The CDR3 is CASSFLLAGGYEQYF. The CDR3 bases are TGTGCCAGCAGCTTTTTACTAGCGGGGGGCTACGAGCAGTACTTC.

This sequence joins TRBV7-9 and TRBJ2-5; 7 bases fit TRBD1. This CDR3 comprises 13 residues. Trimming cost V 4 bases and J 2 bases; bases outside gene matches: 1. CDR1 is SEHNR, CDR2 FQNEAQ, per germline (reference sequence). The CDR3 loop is CASSSGQQETQYF. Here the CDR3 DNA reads TGTGCCAGCAGCTCGGGACAGCAAGAGACCCAGTACTTC.

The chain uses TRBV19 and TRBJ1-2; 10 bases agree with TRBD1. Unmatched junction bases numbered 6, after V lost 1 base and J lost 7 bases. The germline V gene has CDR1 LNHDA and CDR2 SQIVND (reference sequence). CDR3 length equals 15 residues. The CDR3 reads CASSIVDRGRGGYTF. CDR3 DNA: TGTGCCAGTAGTATAGTTGACAGGGGGCGCGGTGGCTACACCTTC.

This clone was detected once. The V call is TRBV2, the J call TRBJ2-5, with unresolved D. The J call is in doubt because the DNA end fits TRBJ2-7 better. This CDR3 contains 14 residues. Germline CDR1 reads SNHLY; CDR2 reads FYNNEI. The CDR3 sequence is CASSPGDGSYEQYF. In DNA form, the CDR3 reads TGTGCCAGCAGCCCTGGAGACGGCTCCTACGAGCAGTACTTC.

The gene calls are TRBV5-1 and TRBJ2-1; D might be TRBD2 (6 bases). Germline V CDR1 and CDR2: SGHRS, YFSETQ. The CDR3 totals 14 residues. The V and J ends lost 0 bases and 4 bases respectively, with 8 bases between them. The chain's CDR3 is CASSLGGRYNEQFF. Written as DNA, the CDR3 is TGCGCCAGCAGCTTGGGAGGGAGGTACAATGAGCAGTTCTTC.

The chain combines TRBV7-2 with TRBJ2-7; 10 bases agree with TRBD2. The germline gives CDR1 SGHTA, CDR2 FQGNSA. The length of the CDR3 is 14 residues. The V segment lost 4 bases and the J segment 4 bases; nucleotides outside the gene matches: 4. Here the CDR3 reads CASSSYSGRYEQYF. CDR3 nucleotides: TGTGCCAGCAGCTCCTATAGCGGGAGGTACGAGCAGTACTTC. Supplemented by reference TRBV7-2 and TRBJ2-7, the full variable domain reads GAGVSQSPSNKVTEKGKDVELRCDPISGHTALYWYRQSLGQGLEFLIYFQGNSAPDKSGLPSDRFSAERTGGSVSTLTIQRTQQEDSAVYLCASSSYSGRYEQYFGPGTRLTVT.

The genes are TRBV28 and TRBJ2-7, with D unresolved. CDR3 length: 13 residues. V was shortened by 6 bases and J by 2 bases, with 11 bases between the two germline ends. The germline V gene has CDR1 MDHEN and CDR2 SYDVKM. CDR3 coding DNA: TGTGCCAGCAGAAATGGGTATACCTACGAGCAGTACTTC. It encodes CASRNGYTYEQYF.

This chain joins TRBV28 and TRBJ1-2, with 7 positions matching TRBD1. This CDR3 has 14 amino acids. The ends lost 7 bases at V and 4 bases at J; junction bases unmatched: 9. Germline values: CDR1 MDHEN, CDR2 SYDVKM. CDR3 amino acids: CASKLSRQGYGYTF. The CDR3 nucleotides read TGTGCCAGCAAGTTGTCGAGACAGGGCTATGGCTACACCTTC.

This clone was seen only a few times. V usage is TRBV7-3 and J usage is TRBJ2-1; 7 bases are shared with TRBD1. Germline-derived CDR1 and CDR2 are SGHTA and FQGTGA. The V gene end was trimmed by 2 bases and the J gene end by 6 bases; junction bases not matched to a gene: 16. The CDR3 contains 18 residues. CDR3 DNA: TGTGCCAGCAGCTTAGGGAGACAGGGAGTTCCAACAGGCAATGAGCAGTTCTTC. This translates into CASSLGRQGVPTGNEQFF.

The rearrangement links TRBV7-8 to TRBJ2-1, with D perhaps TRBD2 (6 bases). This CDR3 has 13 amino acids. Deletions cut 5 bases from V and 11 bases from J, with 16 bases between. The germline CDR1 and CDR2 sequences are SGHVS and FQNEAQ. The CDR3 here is CASSTAPGVKQFF. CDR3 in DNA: TGTGCCAGCAGCACCGCCCCGGGAGTCAAGCAGTTCTTC.